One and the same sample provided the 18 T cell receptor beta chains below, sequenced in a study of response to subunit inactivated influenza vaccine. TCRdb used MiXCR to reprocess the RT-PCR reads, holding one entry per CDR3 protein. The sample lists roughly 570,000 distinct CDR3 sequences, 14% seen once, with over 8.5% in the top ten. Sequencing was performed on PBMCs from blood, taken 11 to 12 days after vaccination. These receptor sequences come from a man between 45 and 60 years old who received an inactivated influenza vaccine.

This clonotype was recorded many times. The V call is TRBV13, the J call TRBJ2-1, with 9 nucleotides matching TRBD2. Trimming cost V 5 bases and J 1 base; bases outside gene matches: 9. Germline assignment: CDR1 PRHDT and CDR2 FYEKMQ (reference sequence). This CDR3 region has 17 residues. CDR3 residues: CASSPYEAGGSYNEQFF. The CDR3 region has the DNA TGTGCCAGCAGCCCCTACGAAGCGGGGGGATCCTACAATGAGCAGTTCTTC. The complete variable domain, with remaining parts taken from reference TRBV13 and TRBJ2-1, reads AAGVIQSPRHLIKEKRETATLKCYPIPRHDTVYWYQQGPGQDPQFLISFYEKMQSDKGSIPDRFSAQQFSDYHSELNMSSLELGDSALYFCASSPYEAGGSYNEQFFGPGTRLTVL.

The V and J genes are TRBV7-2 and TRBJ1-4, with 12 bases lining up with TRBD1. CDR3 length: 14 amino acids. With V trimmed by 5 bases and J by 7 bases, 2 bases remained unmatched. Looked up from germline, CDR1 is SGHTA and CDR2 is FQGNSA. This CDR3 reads CASSRDRGPEKLFF. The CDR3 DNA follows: TGTGCCAGCAGCCGGGACAGGGGGCCTGAAAAACTGTTTTTT.

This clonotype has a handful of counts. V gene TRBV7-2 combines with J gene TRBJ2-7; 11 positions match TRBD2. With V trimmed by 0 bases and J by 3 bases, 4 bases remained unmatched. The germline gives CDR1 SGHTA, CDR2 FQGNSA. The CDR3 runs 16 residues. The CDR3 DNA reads TGTGCCAGCAGCTTAGCTATAGCGGGAGGGATCTACGAGCAGTACTTC. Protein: CASSLAIAGGIYEQYF.

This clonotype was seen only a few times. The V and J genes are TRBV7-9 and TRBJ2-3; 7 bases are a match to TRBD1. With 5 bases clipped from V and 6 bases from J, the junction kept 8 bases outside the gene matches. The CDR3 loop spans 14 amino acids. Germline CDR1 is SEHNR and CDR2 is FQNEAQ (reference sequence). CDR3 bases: TGTGCCAGCAGCCCAAGACAGGGCATGGATACGCAGTATTTT. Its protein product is CASSPRQGMDTQYF.

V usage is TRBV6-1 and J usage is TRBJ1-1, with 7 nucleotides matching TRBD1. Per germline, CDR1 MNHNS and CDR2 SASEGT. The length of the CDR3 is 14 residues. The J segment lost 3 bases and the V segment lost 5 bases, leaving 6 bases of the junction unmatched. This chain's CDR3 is CASSPGGGYTEAFF. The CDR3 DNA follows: TGTGCCAGCAGTCCAGGGGGGGGGTACACTGAAGCTTTCTTT.

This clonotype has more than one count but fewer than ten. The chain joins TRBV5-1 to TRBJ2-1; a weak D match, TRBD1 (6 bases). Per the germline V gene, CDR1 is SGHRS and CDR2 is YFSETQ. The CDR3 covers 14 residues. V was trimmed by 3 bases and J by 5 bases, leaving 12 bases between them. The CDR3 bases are TGCGCCAGCAGCTCCCGGGGACACCACAATGAGCAGTTCTTC. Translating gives CASSSRGHHNEQFF.

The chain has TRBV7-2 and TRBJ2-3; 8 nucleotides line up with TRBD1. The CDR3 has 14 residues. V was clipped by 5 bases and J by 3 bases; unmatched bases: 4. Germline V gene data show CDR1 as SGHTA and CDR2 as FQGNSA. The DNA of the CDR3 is TGTGCCAGCAGCCCGAGACAGGGGACAGATACGCAGTATTTT. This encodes CASSPRQGTDTQYF.

Here the CDR3 reads CASSLKVDSPLHF. As DNA, the CDR3 is TGTGCCAGCAGTTTAAAGGTGGATTCACCCCTCCACTTT. The genes are TRBV12-3 or TRBV12-4 and TRBJ1-6, with no clear D. This CDR3 is 13 amino acids long. Trimming removed 2 bases at V and 8 bases at J, with 7 bases between.

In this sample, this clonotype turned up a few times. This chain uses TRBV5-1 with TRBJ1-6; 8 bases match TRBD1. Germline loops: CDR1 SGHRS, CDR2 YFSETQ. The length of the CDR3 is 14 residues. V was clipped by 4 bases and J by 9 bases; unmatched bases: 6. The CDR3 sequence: CASSTGQATSPLHF. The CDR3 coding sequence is TGCGCCAGCAGCACGGGACAGGCGACTTCACCCCTCCACTTT.

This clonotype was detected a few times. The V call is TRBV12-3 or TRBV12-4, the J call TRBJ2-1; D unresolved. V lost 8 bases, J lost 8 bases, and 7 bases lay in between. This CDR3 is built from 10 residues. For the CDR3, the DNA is TGTGCCAGCTCGATCCATGAGCAGTTCTTC. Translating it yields CASSIHEQFF.

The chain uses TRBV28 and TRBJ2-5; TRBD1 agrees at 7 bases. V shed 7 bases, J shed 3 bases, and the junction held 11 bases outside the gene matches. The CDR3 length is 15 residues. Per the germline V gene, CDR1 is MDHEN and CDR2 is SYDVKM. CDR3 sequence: CASIRRSGGKETQYF. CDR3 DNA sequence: TGTGCCAGCATTCGTAGGTCAGGGGGTAAAGAGACCCAGTACTTC.

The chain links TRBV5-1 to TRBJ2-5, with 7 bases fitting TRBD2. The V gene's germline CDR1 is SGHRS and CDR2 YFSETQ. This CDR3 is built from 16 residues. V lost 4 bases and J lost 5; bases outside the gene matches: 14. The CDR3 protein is CASSPQGGSFLETQYF. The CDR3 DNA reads TGCGCCAGCAGCCCGCAGGGAGGGTCTTTCCTGGAGACCCAGTACTTC.

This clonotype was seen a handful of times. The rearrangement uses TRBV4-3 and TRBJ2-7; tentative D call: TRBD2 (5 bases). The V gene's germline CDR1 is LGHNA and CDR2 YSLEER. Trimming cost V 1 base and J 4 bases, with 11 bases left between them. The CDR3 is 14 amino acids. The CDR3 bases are TGCGCCAGCAGCCAAGTGGCGGGCGCTTACGAGCAGTACTTC. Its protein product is CASSQVAGAYEQYF.

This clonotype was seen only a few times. The CDR3 protein is CASSQGDGGGYTF. CDR3 DNA sequence: TGCGCCAGCAGCCAAGGTGATGGGGGCGGCTACACCTTC. This chain uses TRBV4-1 with TRBJ1-2, with a possible D match to TRBD1 (6 bases). The CDR3 contains 13 residues. V was cut by 1 base and J by 8 bases, with 11 bases left in between. The germline CDR1 and CDR2 sequences are MGHRA and YSYEKL.

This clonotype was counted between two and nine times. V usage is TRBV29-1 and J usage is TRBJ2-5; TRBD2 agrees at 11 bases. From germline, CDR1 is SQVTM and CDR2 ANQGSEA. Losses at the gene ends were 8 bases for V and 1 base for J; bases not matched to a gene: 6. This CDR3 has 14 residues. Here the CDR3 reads CSTRLAGSQETQYF. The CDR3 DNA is TGCAGCACCCGACTAGCGGGGAGCCAAGAGACCCAGTACTTC.

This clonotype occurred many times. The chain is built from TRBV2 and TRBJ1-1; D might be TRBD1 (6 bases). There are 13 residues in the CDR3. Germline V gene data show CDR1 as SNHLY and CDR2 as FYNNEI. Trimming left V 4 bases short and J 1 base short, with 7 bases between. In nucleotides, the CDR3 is TGTGCCAGCAGTGCGACAGGGAACACTGAAGCTTTCTTT. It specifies CASSATGNTEAFF.

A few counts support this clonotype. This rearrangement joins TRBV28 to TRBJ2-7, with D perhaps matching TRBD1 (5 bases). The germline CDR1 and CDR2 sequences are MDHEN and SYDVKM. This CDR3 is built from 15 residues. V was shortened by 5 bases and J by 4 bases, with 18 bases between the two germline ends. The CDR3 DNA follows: TGTGCCAGCAGTATTAGGACATATCCCTTATACGAGCAGTACTTC. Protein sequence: CASSIRTYPLYEQYF. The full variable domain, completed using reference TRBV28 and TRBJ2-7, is DVKVTQSSRYLVKRTGEKVFLECVQDMDHENMFWYRQDPGLGLRLIYFSYDVKMKEKGDIPEGYSVSREKKERFSLILESASTNQTSMYLCASSIRTYPLYEQYFGPGTRLTVT.

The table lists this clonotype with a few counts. The CDR3 DNA is TGCAGTGCTCCTATAGCGGGAGGGCAGGGGAGCACAGATACGCAGTATTTT. Its translation is CSAPIAGGQGSTDTQYF. The chain is built from TRBV20-1 and TRBJ2-3; 11 nucleotides line up with TRBD2. With V trimmed by 5 bases and J by 0 bases, 10 bases remained unmatched. The length of the CDR3 is 17 residues. CDR1 DFQATT and CDR2 SNEGSKA come from the germline V gene (reference sequence).